These T cell receptor beta chains were read from a single sample in a study of shared clonotypes between healthy human individuals. Here immunoSEQ multiplex PCR was the method, and the copy in TCRdb shows in-frame clones only, minus some. The sample lists some 500,000 clones, roughly 95% occurring once. Specimen: naive CD4+ T cells sorted from blood. Receptor source: a woman in her 30s in good health. Each CDR3 is given with its conserved first and last residue. The order of the fields is J gene, clone size, D gene, V gene, CDR3 DNA, CDR3 protein. The D gene is left open where the match is weak. The listing skips clone size in some rows; elsewhere it reads once, few, many or a size class.

J gene: TRBJ1-2
clone size: .
D gene: .
V gene: TRBV7-2
CDR3 DNA: TGTGCCAGCAGCTTAGCGCCGGGGGGCTATGGCTACACCTTC
CDR3 protein: CASSLAPGGYGYTF

J gene: TRBJ1-2
clone size: .
D gene: .
V gene: TRBV28
CDR3 DNA: TGTGCCATGTGGGGAGCTAACTATGGCTACACCTTC
CDR3 protein: CAMWGANYGYTF

J gene: TRBJ2-6
clone size: .
D gene: .
V gene: TRBV7-9
CDR3 DNA: TGTGCCAGCCTGCTCTCTGGGGCCAACGTCCTGACTTTC
CDR3 protein: CASLLSGANVLTF

J gene: TRBJ1-2
clone size: .
D gene: TRBD1
V gene: TRBV28
CDR3 DNA: TGTGCCAGCAGTCCTACAGGGGGGTCAGGCTACACCTTC
CDR3 protein: CASSPTGGSGYTF

J gene: TRBJ2-3
clone size: .
D gene: TRBD2
V gene: TRBV10-3
CDR3 DNA: TGTGCCATCATCGGAGGGACTAGCGGGAGGTCCAGCACAGATACGCAGTATTTT
CDR3 protein: CAIIGGTSGRSSTDTQYF

J gene: TRBJ2-5
clone size: .
D gene: .
V gene: TRBV27
CDR3 DNA: TGTGCCAGCAGTTTACGTCCGGGGTCGGAGACCCAGTACTTC
CDR3 protein: CASSLRPGSETQYF

J gene: TRBJ2-7
clone size: .
D gene: TRBD2
V gene: TRBV2
CDR3 DNA: TGTGCCAGCAGACGGGAGGGTGATGGCGAGCAGTACTTC
CDR3 protein: CASRREGDGEQYF

J gene: TRBJ2-1
clone size: once
D gene: .
V gene: TRBV6-4
CDR3 DNA: TGTGCCAGCAGTGAGTTGGCAGGCGTGAACGACAATGAGCAGTTCTTC
CDR3 protein: CASSELAGVNDNEQFF

J gene: TRBJ1-1
clone size: .
D gene: .
V gene: TRBV19
CDR3 DNA: TGTGCCAGTAGTCCCCTGGGCACTGAAGCTTTCTTT
CDR3 protein: CASSPLGTEAFF

J gene: TRBJ2-7
clone size: few
D gene: TRBD1
V gene: TRBV28
CDR3 DNA: TGTGCCAGCAGTCTTACCGGGACAGGGAGGAACTACGAGCAGTACTTC
CDR3 protein: CASSLTGTGRNYEQYF

J gene: TRBJ1-1
clone size: .
D gene: .
V gene: TRBV27
CDR3 DNA: TGTGCCAGCAGTGAACAGGTGGCGAACACTGAAGCTTTCTTT
CDR3 protein: CASSEQVANTEAFF

J gene: TRBJ1-5
clone size: .
D gene: .
V gene: TRBV28
CDR3 DNA: TGTGCCAGCAGTTTATTGGGGGGCGGTTACCAGCCCCAGCATTTT
CDR3 protein: CASSLLGGGYQPQHF

J gene: TRBJ2-3
clone size: .
D gene: TRBD2
V gene: TRBV10-3
CDR3 DNA: TGTGCCATCAGTGAGTCCCGGGGACTAGCGGTGCCAGATACGCAGTATTTT
CDR3 protein: CAISESRGLAVPDTQYF

J gene: TRBJ2-7
clone size: .
D gene: .
V gene: TRBV15
CDR3 DNA: TGTGCCACCAGCAGAGATCGGTTAATAGATCCAACATCCTACGAGCAGTACTTC
CDR3 protein: CATSRDRLIDPTSYEQYF

J gene: TRBJ1-2
clone size: once
D gene: TRBD1
V gene: TRBV6-1
CDR3 DNA: TGTGCCATCGGAAAGACAGGGAACTATGGCTACACCTTC
CDR3 protein: CAIGKTGNYGYTF

J gene: TRBJ2-3
clone size: .
D gene: TRBD2
V gene: TRBV7-9
CDR3 DNA: TGTGCCAGCAGCTTTGGTAGCGGGATACCAGGGGATACGCAGTATTTT
CDR3 protein: CASSFGSGIPGDTQYF

J gene: TRBJ1-2
clone size: .
D gene: TRBD1
V gene: TRBV27
CDR3 DNA: TGTGCCAGCAGTCCCACGGGACAGGGTATCGGCTACACCTTC
CDR3 protein: CASSPTGQGIGYTF

J gene: TRBJ2-7
clone size: .
D gene: TRBD2
V gene: TRBV2
CDR3 DNA: TGTGCCAGCAGTGCCCTCCGGGAGGGCGGGAAGGACTTC
CDR3 protein: CASSALREGGKDF

J gene: TRBJ2-7
clone size: once
D gene: .
V gene: TRBV1
CDR3 DNA: TGCACCAGCAGCCTCAGCGATTACGAATACCACTTAAGCTACGAGCAGTACTTC
CDR3 protein: CTSSLSDYEYHLSYEQYF

J gene: TRBJ1-1
clone size: .
D gene: TRBD1
V gene: TRBV5-8
CDR3 DNA: TGTGCCAGCAGCTTGGCCTATGGACAGGGGGCTGGCAACACTGAAGCTTTCTTT
CDR3 protein: CASSLAYGQGAGNTEAFF

J gene: TRBJ1-5
clone size: .
D gene: TRBD1
V gene: TRBV10-3
CDR3 DNA: TGTGCCATCAACGCAGGGGGGGGCGATCAGCCCCAGCATTTT
CDR3 protein: CAINAGGGDQPQHF

J gene: TRBJ1-2
clone size: .
D gene: .
V gene: TRBV27
CDR3 DNA: TGTGCCAGCAGTTGGAGAGAGGGAGACTATGGCTACACCTTC
CDR3 protein: CASSWREGDYGYTF

J gene: TRBJ2-3
clone size: .
D gene: .
V gene: TRBV28
CDR3 DNA: TGTGCCAGCAGGCTGGACAGTCCAGATACGCAGTATTTT
CDR3 protein: CASRLDSPDTQYF

J gene: TRBJ1-5
clone size: .
D gene: .
V gene: TRBV19
CDR3 DNA: TGTGCCAGTAGGGAGGGAAGTCAGCCCCAGCATTTT
CDR3 protein: CASREGSQPQHF

J gene: TRBJ2-3
clone size: .
D gene: .
V gene: TRBV5-6
CDR3 DNA: TGTGCCAGCAGCTTGAGAAGGATCGGTGCAGATACGCAGTATTTT
CDR3 protein: CASSLRRIGADTQYF

J gene: TRBJ1-2
clone size: .
D gene: .
V gene: TRBV4-1
CDR3 DNA: TGCGCCAGCAGCCAAGATAAGGGGGATGGCTACACCTTC
CDR3 protein: CASSQDKGDGYTF

J gene: TRBJ1-1
clone size: .
D gene: .
V gene: TRBV19
CDR3 DNA: TGTGCCAGTATTGGGGGGCGCGGGATGAACACTGAAGCTTTCTTT
CDR3 protein: CASIGGRGMNTEAFF

J gene: TRBJ1-5
clone size: .
D gene: .
V gene: TRBV21-1
CDR3 DNA: TGTGCCAGCAGCCATATACAGGCCTCGGGCAATCAGCCCCAGCATTTT
CDR3 protein: CASSHIQASGNQPQHF

J gene: TRBJ2-7
clone size: .
D gene: TRBD1
V gene: TRBV6-5
CDR3 DNA: TGTGCCAGCAGTACCGGGACAGGGCTCTACGAGCAGTACTTC
CDR3 protein: CASSTGTGLYEQYF

J gene: TRBJ1-6
clone size: .
D gene: .
V gene: TRBV30
CDR3 DNA: TGTGCCTGGAGTGTCAATTCACCCCTCCACTTT
CDR3 protein: CAWSVNSPLHF

J gene: TRBJ2-1
clone size: once
D gene: TRBD2
V gene: TRBV11-2
CDR3 DNA: TGTGCCAGCAGCTTGGTAGCGGGAGACAATGAGCAGTTCTTC
CDR3 protein: CASSLVAGDNEQFF

J gene: TRBJ1-5
clone size: .
D gene: .
V gene: TRBV19
CDR3 DNA: TGTGCCAGTAATAGGCAGGGCCTTTATAGCAATCAGCCCCAGCATTTT
CDR3 protein: CASNRQGLYSNQPQHF

J gene: TRBJ1-4
clone size: .
D gene: TRBD1
V gene: TRBV28
CDR3 DNA: TGTGCCAGCAGTTTACGGGACAGGGGGGTGACTAATGAAAAACTGTTTTTT
CDR3 protein: CASSLRDRGVTNEKLFF

J gene: TRBJ2-7
clone size: .
D gene: .
V gene: TRBV5-1
CDR3 DNA: TGCGCCAGCAGCTTGGGGCTAGTCTACGAGCAGTACTTC
CDR3 protein: CASSLGLVYEQYF

J gene: TRBJ1-5
clone size: .
D gene: TRBD1
V gene: TRBV10-3
CDR3 DNA: TGTGCCATCAGTAGGGACAGCGTTGATCAGCCCCAGCATTTT
CDR3 protein: CAISRDSVDQPQHF

J gene: TRBJ2-2
clone size: once
D gene: TRBD2
V gene: TRBV7-2
CDR3 DNA: TGTGCCAGCAGCTCTAGCGGATGGAACACCGGGGAGCTGTTTTTT
CDR3 protein: CASSSSGWNTGELFF

J gene: TRBJ2-2
clone size: .
D gene: TRBD2
V gene: TRBV5-4
CDR3 DNA: TGTGCCAGCAGCTCAGACCGGGGGGCCGGGGAGCTGTTTTTT
CDR3 protein: CASSSDRGAGELFF

J gene: TRBJ1-2
clone size: .
D gene: .
V gene: TRBV29-1
CDR3 DNA: TGCAGCGTTTTCGTCCAGGGAAGAGCTAACTATGGCTACACCTTC
CDR3 protein: CSVFVQGRANYGYTF

J gene: TRBJ2-7
clone size: few
D gene: TRBD1
V gene: TRBV4-1
CDR3 DNA: TGCGCCAGCAGCCAAGATTGGTGGGGACAGGATTCCTACGAGCAGTACTTC
CDR3 protein: CASSQDWWGQDSYEQYF

J gene: TRBJ1-1
clone size: .
D gene: TRBD1
V gene: TRBV19
CDR3 DNA: TGTGCCAGTAGTGAGGGACAGGGAGTCCAACGCTACATGAACACTGAAGCTTTCTTT
CDR3 protein: CASSEGQGVQRYMNTEAFF

J gene: TRBJ2-3
clone size: .
D gene: TRBD2
V gene: TRBV6-5
CDR3 DNA: TGTGCCAGCAGTTACACGGGAGGGCGCGATACGCAGTATTTT
CDR3 protein: CASSYTGGRDTQYF

J gene: TRBJ2-1
clone size: .
D gene: TRBD2
V gene: TRBV19
CDR3 DNA: TGTGCCAGTAGTTATGGTAGCGGGGGGTATGAGCAGTTCTTC
CDR3 protein: CASSYGSGGYEQFF

J gene: TRBJ2-7
clone size: .
D gene: TRBD2
V gene: TRBV9
CDR3 DNA: TGTGCCAGCAGCGTAAGCGGGAGGGTCCACGAGCAGTACTTC
CDR3 protein: CASSVSGRVHEQYF

J gene: TRBJ2-7
clone size: .
D gene: TRBD2
V gene: TRBV28
CDR3 DNA: TGTGCCAGCACCCCCCCCCGGGGCGGGACTAGCGGGAGGAGGCCCTACGAGCAGTACTTC
CDR3 protein: CASTPPRGGTSGRRPYEQYF

J gene: TRBJ2-7
clone size: .
D gene: TRBD1
V gene: TRBV27
CDR3 DNA: TGTGCCAGCAGTTGGACAGGGACCTCCTACGAGCAGTACTTC
CDR3 protein: CASSWTGTSYEQYF

J gene: TRBJ2-7
clone size: .
D gene: .
V gene: TRBV29-1
CDR3 DNA: TGCAGCGTTGAATGGGGCACTAGCCCTCTTTATCGGTACTTC
CDR3 protein: CSVEWGTSPLYRYF

J gene: TRBJ2-7
clone size: .
D gene: TRBD2
V gene: TRBV19
CDR3 DNA: TGTGCCAGTAGTAGCGGGAGGGCCGGGATCTCCTACGAGCAGTACTTC
CDR3 protein: CASSSGRAGISYEQYF

J gene: TRBJ2-5
clone size: .
D gene: .
V gene: TRBV5-1
CDR3 DNA: TGCGCCAGCAGCTTCTTGGCGGTCCAAGAGACCCAGTACTTC
CDR3 protein: CASSFLAVQETQYF

J gene: TRBJ2-1
clone size: .
D gene: .
V gene: TRBV7-9
CDR3 DNA: TGTGCCAGCAGCCGACTTAAAACCTACAATGAGCAGTTCTTC
CDR3 protein: CASSRLKTYNEQFF

J gene: TRBJ2-1
clone size: .
D gene: .
V gene: TRBV5-1
CDR3 DNA: TGCGCCAGCGGACTGGCAGGGCCCTACAATGAGCAGTTCTTC
CDR3 protein: CASGLAGPYNEQFF

J gene: TRBJ2-7
clone size: once
D gene: TRBD2
V gene: TRBV28
CDR3 DNA: TGTGCCAGCAGTGCCCCCCCGACTAGCGGGAGGGAATACGAGCAGTACTTC
CDR3 protein: CASSAPPTSGREYEQYF

J gene: TRBJ2-3
clone size: once
D gene: .
V gene: TRBV6-5
CDR3 DNA: TGTGCCAGCAGTTACGTGGGACCTGTTGGCACAGATACGCAGTATTTT
CDR3 protein: CASSYVGPVGTDTQYF

J gene: TRBJ2-7
clone size: .
D gene: .
V gene: TRBV15
CDR3 DNA: TGTGCCACCAGCAGAGACCCCGACAGGTCCTACGAGCAGTACTTC
CDR3 protein: CATSRDPDRSYEQYF